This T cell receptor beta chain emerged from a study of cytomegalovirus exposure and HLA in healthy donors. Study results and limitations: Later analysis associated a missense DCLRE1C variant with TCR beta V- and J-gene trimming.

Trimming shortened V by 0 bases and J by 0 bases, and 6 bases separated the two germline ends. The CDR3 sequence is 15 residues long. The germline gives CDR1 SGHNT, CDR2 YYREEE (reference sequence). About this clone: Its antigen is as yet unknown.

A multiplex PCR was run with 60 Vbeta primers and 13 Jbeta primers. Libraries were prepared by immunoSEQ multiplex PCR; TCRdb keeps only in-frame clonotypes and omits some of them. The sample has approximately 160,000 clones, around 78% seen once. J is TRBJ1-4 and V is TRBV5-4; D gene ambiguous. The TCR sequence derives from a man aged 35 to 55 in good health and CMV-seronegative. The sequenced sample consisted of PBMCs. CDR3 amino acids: CASSLARATNEKLFF. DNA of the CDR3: TGTGCCAGCAGCTTGGCCCGAGCAACTAATGAAAAACTGTTTTTT.